The 13 T cell receptor beta chains below come from one sample, sequenced in a study of T cells expressing NK-cell markers. TCRdb reprocessed the 5' RACE reads and reports one entry per CDR3 protein, with no DNA. The table lists about 180,000 distinct CDR3 sequences. Sample: blood T cells: a sorted CD56 or NKG2C T cell subset, CD4+ or CD8+ T cells, or bulk PBMC T cells (not recorded which). These TCRs come from a woman aged 18-69 years in good health.

The chain joins TRBV4-1 to TRBJ2-3. This CDR3 is built from 15 residues. Germline values: CDR1 MGHRA, CDR2 YSYEKL. CDR3 protein: CASSQGNGGTDTQYF.

This chain joins TRBV6-5 and TRBJ2-1. Germline-derived CDR1 and CDR2 are MNHEY and SVGAGI. CDR3 length equals 17 residues. The CDR3 sequence is CASSSYPISRPNDEQFF.

This rearrangement joins TRBV5-1 to TRBJ1-1; the TRBD1 assignment by TCRdb is unverifiable without DNA. The CDR3 loop spans 13 amino acids. Looked up from germline, CDR1 is SGHRS and CDR2 is YFSETQ. The CDR3 here is CASSTGQGTEAFF.

The genes are TRBV4-2 and TRBJ2-1; absent DNA, TCRdb's TRBD1 call cannot be checked. This CDR3 region has 14 residues. In germline, CDR1 is LGHNA, CDR2 YNFKEQ. The CDR3 sequence: CASSPGTTYNEQFF.

The chain recombines TRBV4-2 with TRBJ1-1; TCRdb picks TRBD1, but there is no DNA to check that call. The CDR3 length is 15 residues. Looked up from germline, CDR1 is LGHNA and CDR2 is YNFKEQ. The CDR3 loop reads CASTWTGPMDTEAFF.

The chain combines TRBV6-2 or TRBV6-3 with TRBJ2-5; TCRdb selects TRBD2, and the lack of DNA leaves this call unchecked. The V gene's germline CDR1 is MNHEY and CDR2 SVGEGT. The CDR3 has 13 residues. The CDR3 is CASSLGGAETQYF.

This chain joins TRBV27 and TRBJ2-5; lacking DNA, the TRBD2 call made by TCRdb goes unchecked. CDR3 length: 17 amino acids. Germline V lookup: CDR1 MNHEY, CDR2 SMNVEV (reference sequence). The CDR3 spells CASSSIVRGTSYETQYF.

The V and J genes are TRBV27 and TRBJ1-2; the D gene TCRdb calls, TRBD1, cannot be checked with no DNA. There are 16 residues in the CDR3. Germline V lookup: CDR1 MNHEY, CDR2 SMNVEV (reference sequence). This CDR3 reads CASSPPGTPSGYGYTF.

The chain has TRBV5-6 and TRBJ2-1; lacking DNA, the TRBD2 call made by TCRdb goes unchecked. CDR1 is SGHDT and CDR2 is YYEEEE in the germline V gene. This CDR3 spans 13 amino acids. CDR3 sequence: CASSLSSSGQQFF.

The genes are TRBV20-1 and TRBJ2-5. CDR1 is DFQATT, CDR2 SNEGSKA, per germline (reference sequence). The CDR3 contains 15 residues. The CDR3 loop is CSASLATSVKETQYF.

This chain joins TRBV27 and TRBJ1-5; the D call from TCRdb, TRBD1, cannot be confirmed without DNA. The CDR3 consists of 15 residues. Germline V lookup: CDR1 MNHEY, CDR2 SMNVEV (reference sequence). The CDR3 reads CASSPMGQHNQPQHF.

The rearrangement links TRBV19 to TRBJ2-7. This CDR3 has 12 amino acids. Germline loops: CDR1 LNHDA, CDR2 SQIVND (reference sequence). CDR3 sequence: CASMGRFGEQYF.

This sequence joins TRBV27 and TRBJ1-2. Looked up from germline, CDR1 is MNHEY and CDR2 is SMNVEV (reference sequence). The CDR3 is made up of 11 amino acids. CDR3 amino acids: CASPGLYGYTF.